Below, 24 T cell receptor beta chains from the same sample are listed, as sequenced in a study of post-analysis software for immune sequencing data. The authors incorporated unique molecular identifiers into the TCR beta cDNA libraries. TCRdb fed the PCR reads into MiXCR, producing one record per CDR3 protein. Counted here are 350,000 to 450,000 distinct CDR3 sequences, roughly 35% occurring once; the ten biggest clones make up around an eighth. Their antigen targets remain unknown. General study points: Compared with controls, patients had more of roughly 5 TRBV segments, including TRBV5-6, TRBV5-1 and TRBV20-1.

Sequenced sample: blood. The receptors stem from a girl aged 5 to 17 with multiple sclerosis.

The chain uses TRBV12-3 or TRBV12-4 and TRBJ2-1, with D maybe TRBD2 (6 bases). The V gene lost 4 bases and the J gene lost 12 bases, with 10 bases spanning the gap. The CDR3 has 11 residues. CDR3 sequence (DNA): TGTGCCAGCAGTTCCGGGCGGGGGCAGTTCTTC. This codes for CASSSGRGQFF.

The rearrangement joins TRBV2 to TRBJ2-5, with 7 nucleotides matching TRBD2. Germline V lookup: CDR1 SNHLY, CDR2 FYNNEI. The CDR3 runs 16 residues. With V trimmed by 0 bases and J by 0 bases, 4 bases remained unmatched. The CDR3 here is CASSEAIGGYQETQYF. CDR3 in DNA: TGTGCCAGCAGTGAAGCTATCGGGGGGTACCAAGAGACCCAGTACTTC.

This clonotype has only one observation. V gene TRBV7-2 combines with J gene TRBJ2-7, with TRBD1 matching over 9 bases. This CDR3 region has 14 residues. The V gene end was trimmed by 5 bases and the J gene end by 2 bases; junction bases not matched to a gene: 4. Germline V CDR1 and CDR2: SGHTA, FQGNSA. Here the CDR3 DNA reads TGTACCAGCAGCCAAGACAGGGGGGCCTACGAGCAGTACTTC. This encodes CTSSQDRGAYEQYF. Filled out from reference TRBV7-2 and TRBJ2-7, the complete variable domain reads GAGVSQSPSNKVTEKGKDVELRCDPISGHTALYWYRQSLGQGLEFLIYFQGNSAPDKSGLPSDRFSAERTGGSVSTLTIQRTQQEDSAVYLCTSSQDRGAYEQYFGPGTRLTVT.

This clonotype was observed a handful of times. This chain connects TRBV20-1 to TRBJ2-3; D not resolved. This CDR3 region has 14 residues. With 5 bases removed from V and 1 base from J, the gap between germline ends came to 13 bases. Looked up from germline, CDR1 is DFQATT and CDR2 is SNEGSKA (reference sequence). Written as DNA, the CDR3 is TGCAGTGCTCAGCTAACCGGACGCACAGATACGCAGTATTTT. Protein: CSAQLTGRTDTQYF.

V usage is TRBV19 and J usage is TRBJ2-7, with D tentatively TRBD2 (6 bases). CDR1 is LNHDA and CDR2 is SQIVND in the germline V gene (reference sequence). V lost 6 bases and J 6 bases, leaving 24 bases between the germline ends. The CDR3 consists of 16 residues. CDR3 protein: CASSTYPGDSYAEQYF. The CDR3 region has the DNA TGTGCCAGTAGCACCTACCCGGGGGATTCTTATGCCGAGCAGTACTTC.

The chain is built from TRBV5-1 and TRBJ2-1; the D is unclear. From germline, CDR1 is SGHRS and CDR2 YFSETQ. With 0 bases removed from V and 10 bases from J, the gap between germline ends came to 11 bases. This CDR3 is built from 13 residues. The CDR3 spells CASSLGDGVEQFF. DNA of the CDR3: TGCGCCAGCAGCTTGGGCGACGGAGTAGAGCAGTTCTTC.

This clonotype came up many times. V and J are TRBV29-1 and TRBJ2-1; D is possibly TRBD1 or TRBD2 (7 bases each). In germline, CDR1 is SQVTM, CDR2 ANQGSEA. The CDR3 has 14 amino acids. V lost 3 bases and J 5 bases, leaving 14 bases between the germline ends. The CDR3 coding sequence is TGCAGCGTTGATCAGGGGGGGCGAAACAATGAGCAGTTCTTC. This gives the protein CSVDQGGRNNEQFF.

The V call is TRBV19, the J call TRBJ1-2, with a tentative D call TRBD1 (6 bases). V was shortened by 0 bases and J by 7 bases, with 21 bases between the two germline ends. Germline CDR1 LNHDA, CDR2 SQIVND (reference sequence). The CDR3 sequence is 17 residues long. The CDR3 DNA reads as TGTGCCAGTAGTATAGACCAATCTGGGACAACGGCAACTGGCTACACCTTC. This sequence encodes CASSIDQSGTTATGYTF.

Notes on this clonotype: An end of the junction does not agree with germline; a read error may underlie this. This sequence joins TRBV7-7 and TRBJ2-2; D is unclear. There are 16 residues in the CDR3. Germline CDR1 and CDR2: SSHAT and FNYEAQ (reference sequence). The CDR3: CASSLGLPPTTGELFF. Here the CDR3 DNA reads TGTGCTAGCAGCTTAGGTCTTCCTCCGACCACCGGGGAGCTGTTTTTT.

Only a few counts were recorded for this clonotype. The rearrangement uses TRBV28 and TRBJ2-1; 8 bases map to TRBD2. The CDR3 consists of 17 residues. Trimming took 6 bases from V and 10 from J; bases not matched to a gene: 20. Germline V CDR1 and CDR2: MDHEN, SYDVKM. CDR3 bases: TGTGCCAGCAGCCCCGTACCAAGAGCGGGGGCGTGGGGGGAGCAGTTCTTC. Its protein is CASSPVPRAGAWGEQFF.

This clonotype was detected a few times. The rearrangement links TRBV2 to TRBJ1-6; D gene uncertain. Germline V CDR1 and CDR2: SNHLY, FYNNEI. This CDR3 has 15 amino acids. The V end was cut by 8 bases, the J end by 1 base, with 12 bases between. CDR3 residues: CASGRRESYNSPLHF. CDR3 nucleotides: TGTGCCAGCGGACGGAGGGAATCCTATAATTCACCCCTCCACTTT. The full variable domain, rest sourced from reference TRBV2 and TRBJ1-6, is EPEVTQTPSHQVTQMGQEVILRCVPISNHLYFYWYRQILGQKVEFLVSFYNNEISEKSEIFDDQFSVERPDGSNFTLKIRSTKLEDSAMYFCASGRRESYNSPLHFGNGTRLTVT.

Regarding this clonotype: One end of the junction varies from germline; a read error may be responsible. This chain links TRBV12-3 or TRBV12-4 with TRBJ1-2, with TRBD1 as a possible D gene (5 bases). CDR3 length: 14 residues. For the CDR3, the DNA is TGTGCCAGCAGAGGGGCAGCTGTCAACTGTGGCTACACCTTC. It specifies CASRGAAVNCGYTF.

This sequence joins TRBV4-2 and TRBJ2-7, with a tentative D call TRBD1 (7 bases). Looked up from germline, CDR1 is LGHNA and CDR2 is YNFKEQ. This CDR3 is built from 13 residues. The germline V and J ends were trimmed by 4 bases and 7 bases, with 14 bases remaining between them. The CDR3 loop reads CASSRETGREQYF. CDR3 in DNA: TGTGCCAGCAGCCGAGAGACAGGGAGGGAGCAGTACTTC.

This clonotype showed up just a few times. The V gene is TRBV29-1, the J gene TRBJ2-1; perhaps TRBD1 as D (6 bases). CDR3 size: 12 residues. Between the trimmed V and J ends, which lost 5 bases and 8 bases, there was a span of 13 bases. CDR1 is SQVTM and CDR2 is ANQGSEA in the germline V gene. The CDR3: CSVQGSGDEQFF. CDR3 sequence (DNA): TGCAGCGTTCAGGGGTCCGGGGATGAGCAGTTCTTC.

DNA of the CDR3: TGTGCCAGCAGGTCCGGGACATCCTACGAGCAGTACTTC. Protein sequence: CASRSGTSYEQYF. The chain recombines TRBV6-6 with TRBJ2-7, with D tentatively TRBD1 (6 bases). V was pared by 6 bases and J by 1 base, with 10 bases between. The CDR3 loop spans 13 amino acids. Germline CDR1 MNHNY, CDR2 SVGAGI (reference sequence).

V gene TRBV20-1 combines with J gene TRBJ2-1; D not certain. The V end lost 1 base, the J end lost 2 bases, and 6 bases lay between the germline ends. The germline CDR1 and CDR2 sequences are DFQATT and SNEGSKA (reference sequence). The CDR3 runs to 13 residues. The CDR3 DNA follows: TGCAGTGCTAGAGGGACGGCCTACAATGAGCAGTTCTTC. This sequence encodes CSARGTAYNEQFF.

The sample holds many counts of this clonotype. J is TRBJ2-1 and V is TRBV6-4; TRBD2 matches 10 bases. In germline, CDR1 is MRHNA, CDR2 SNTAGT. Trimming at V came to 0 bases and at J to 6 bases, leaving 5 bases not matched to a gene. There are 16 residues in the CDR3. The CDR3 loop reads CASSDSSLAGGNEQFF. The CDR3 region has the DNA TGTGCCAGCAGTGACTCATCGTTAGCGGGGGGCAATGAGCAGTTCTTC.

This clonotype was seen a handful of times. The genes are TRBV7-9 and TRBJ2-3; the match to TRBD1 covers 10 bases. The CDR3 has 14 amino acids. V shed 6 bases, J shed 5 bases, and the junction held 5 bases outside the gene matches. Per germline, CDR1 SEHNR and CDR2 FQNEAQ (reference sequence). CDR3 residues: CASRAGTGEDTQYF. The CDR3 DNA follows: TGTGCCAGCAGGGCCGGGACAGGGGAAGATACGCAGTATTTT.

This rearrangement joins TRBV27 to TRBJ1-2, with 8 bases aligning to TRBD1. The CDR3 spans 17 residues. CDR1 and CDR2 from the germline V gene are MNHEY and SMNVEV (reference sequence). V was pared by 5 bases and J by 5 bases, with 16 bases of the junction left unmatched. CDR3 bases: TGTGCCAGCAGTAATAATTCCTGGACAGGGAAACTTTATGGCTACACCTTC. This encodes CASSNNSWTGKLYGYTF.

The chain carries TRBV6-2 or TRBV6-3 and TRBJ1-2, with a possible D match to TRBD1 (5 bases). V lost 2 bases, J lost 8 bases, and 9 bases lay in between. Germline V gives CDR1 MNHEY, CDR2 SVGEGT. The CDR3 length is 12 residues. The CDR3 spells CASSYGGNGYTF. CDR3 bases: TGTGCCAGCAGTTACGGGGGGAACGGCTACACCTTC.

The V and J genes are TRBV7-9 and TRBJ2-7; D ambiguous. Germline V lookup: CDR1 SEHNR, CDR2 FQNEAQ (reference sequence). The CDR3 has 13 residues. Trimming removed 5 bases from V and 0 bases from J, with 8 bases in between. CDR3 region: CASSPQTSYEQYF. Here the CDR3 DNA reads TGTGCCAGCAGCCCGCAGACCTCCTACGAGCAGTACTTC.

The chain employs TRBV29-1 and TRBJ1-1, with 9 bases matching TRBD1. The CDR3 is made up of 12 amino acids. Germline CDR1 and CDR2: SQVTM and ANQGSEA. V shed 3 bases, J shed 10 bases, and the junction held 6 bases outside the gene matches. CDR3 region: CSVDWGQGGAFF. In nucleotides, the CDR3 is TGCAGCGTTGATTGGGGACAGGGAGGAGCTTTCTTT.

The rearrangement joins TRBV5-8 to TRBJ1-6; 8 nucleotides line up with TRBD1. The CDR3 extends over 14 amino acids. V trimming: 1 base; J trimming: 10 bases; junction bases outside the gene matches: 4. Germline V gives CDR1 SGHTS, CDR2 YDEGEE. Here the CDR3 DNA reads TGTGCCAGCAGCTTGAGGGGACAGGAATCACCCCTCCACTTT. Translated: CASSLRGQESPLHF. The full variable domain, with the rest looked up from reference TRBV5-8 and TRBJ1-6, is EAGVTQSPTHLIKTRGQQATLRCSPISGHTSVYWYQQALGLGLQFLLWYDEGEERNRGNFPPRFSGRQFPNYSSELNVNALELEDSALYLCASSLRGQESPLHFGNGTRLTVT.

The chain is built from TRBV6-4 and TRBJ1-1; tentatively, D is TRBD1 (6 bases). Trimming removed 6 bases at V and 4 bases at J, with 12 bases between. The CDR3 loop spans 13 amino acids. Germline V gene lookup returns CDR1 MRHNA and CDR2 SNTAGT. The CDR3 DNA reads TGTGCCAGCAGCCAACAGGGAGGCACTGAAGCTTTCTTT. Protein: CASSQQGGTEAFF.